These 6 T cell receptor beta chains came from one sample sequenced in a study of response to subunit inactivated influenza vaccine. Each CDR3 protein is one row after TCRdb ran MiXCR on the RT-PCR reads. The sample contains hundreds of thousands of distinct CDR3 sequences, around 18% of which appear only once. The material was PBMCs from blood, obtained more than 4 days after vaccination. These receptors were collected from a man aged 50-59 years who received an inactivated influenza vaccine.

This clonotype has more than one count but fewer than ten. CDR3 nucleotides: TGTGCCAGCAGCTTTAGCGGGAGGGCGGGCACAGATACGCAGTATTTT. Translated, it gives CASSFSGRAGTDTQYF. This rearrangement joins TRBV7-2 to TRBJ2-3, with 11 positions matching TRBD2. J gave up 1 base and V 3 bases, and 3 bases lay outside the gene matches. This CDR3 contains 16 residues. Germline-derived CDR1 and CDR2 are SGHTA and FQGNSA.

This clonotype was recorded a few times. The chain has TRBV18 and TRBJ2-7; 7 nucleotides match TRBD1. Germline CDR1 reads KGHSH; CDR2 reads LQKENI. Germline trimming cut 0 bases from V and 0 bases from J; bases unmatched to any gene: 5. The CDR3 has 16 residues. The CDR3 reads CASSPPIGQDSYEQYF. The CDR3 DNA sequence: TGTGCCAGCTCACCACCGATAGGACAGGACTCCTACGAGCAGTACTTC.

The gene calls are TRBV7-2 and TRBJ2-1, with TRBD2 matching over 7 bases. The CDR3 extends over 14 amino acids. Germline V gives CDR1 SGHTA, CDR2 FQGNSA. The junction had 11 bases not matched to a gene; V was cut back by 5 bases and J by 10 bases. This CDR3 is CASSTAQRGGEQFF. CDR3 coding DNA: TGTGCCAGCAGCACTGCCCAAAGGGGAGGGGAGCAGTTCTTC. Full variable domain (remainder filled in from reference TRBV7-2 and TRBJ2-1): GAGVSQSPSNKVTEKGKDVELRCDPISGHTALYWYRQSLGQGLEFLIYFQGNSAPDKSGLPSDRFSAERTGGSVSTLTIQRTQQEDSAVYLCASSTAQRGGEQFFGPGTRLTVL.

The chain has TRBV6-1 and TRBJ2-3; 10 nucleotides match TRBD2. Germline loops: CDR1 MNHNS, CDR2 SASEGT. V dropped 6 bases and J dropped 1; count of bases not matched to a gene: 4. CDR3 length: 15 amino acids. CDR3 sequence: CASRRAGGGTDTQYF. The CDR3, as DNA: TGTGCCAGCAGGCGAGCGGGAGGGGGCACAGATACGCAGTATTTT.

The DNA for the CDR3 is TGTGCCAGCAGTCGGGGGACTAGCGGGAGGGCCACCTACAATGAGCAGTTCTTC. This codes for CASSRGTSGRATYNEQFF. The chain carries TRBV28 and TRBJ2-1; 16 bases fit TRBD2. Germline loops: CDR1 MDHEN, CDR2 SYDVKM. The ends lost 5 bases at V and 2 bases at J; junction bases unmatched: 6. The CDR3 spans 18 residues.

The V and J genes are TRBV5-1 and TRBJ2-1; weak D call: TRBD1 (6 bases). V was cut by 0 bases and J by 0 bases, with 10 bases left in between. Germline CDR1 SGHRS, CDR2 YFSETQ. This CDR3 is built from 16 residues. DNA for the CDR3: TGCGCCAGCAGCTTGGGGACAGATTTCTCCTACAATGAGCAGTTCTTC. Translation gives CASSLGTDFSYNEQFF.